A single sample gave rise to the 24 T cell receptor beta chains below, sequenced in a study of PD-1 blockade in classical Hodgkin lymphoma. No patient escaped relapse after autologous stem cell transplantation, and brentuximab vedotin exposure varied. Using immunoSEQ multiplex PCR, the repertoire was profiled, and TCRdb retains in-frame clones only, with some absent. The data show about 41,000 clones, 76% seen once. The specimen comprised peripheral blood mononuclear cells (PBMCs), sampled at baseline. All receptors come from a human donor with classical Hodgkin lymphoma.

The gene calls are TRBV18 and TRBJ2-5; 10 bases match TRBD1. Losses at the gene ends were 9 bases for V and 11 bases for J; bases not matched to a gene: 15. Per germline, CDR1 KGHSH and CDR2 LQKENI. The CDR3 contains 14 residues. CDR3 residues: CASARGTGDMRQYF. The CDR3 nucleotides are TGTGCCAGTGCCCGTGGGACAGGGGACATGAGGCAGTACTTC.

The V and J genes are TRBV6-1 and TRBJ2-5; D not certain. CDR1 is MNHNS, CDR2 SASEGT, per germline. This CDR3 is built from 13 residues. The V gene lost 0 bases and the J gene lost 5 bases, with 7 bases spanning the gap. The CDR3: CASSEAGRETQYF. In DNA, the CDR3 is TGTGCCAGCAGTGAAGCGGGAAGGGAGACCCAGTACTTC.

In DNA, the CDR3 is TGTGCCAGCAGCTCTGACAGGGGCAGCTCCTACGAGCAGTACTTC. Translated: CASSSDRGSSYEQYF. This sequence joins TRBV7-2 and TRBJ2-7, with TRBD1 identical over 8 bases. The V segment lost 4 bases and the J segment 0 bases; nucleotides outside the gene matches: 5. CDR3 length equals 15 residues. Germline loops: CDR1 SGHTA, CDR2 FQGNSA.

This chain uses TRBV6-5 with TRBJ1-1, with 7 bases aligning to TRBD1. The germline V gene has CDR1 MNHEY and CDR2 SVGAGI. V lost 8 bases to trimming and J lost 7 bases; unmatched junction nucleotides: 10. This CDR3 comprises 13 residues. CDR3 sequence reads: CASANTGDIEAFF. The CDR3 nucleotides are TGTGCCAGCGCAAACACAGGGGATATTGAAGCTTTCTTT.

Here the CDR3 reads CASSLGRQGLNQPQHF. CDR3 DNA: TGTGCCAGCAGCTTAGGGCGACAGGGGCTCAATCAGCCCCAGCATTTT. The chain employs TRBV7-2 and TRBJ1-5, with 8 nucleotides matching TRBD1. The CDR3 is 16 residues long. In germline, CDR1 is SGHTA, CDR2 FQGNSA. J was trimmed by 3 bases and V by 1 base; bases with no gene match: 5.

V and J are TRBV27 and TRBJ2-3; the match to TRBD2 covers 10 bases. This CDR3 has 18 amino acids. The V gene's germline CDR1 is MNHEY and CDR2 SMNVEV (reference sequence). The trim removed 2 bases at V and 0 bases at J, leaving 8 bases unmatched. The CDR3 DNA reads TGTGCCAGCAGTTTAACAGGGACTAGCGTTCCTAGCACAGATACGCAGTATTTT. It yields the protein CASSLTGTSVPSTDTQYF.

The CDR3 bases are TGCGCCAGCAGCGAGGGACAGAGCTATGGCTACACCTTC. It yields the protein CASSEGQSYGYTF. The V gene is TRBV5-1, the J gene TRBJ1-2; 7 positions match TRBD1. This CDR3 spans 13 amino acids. The ends lost 4 bases at V and 4 bases at J; junction bases unmatched: 4. The germline CDR1 and CDR2 sequences are SGHRS and YFSETQ. The entire variable domain, with the rest obtained from reference TRBV5-1 and TRBJ1-2, is as follows: KAGVTQTPRYLIKTRGQQVTLSCSPISGHRSVSWYQQTPGQGLQFLFEYFSETQRNKGNFPGRFSGRQFSNSRSEMNVSTLELGDSALYLCASSEGQSYGYTFGSGTRLTVV.

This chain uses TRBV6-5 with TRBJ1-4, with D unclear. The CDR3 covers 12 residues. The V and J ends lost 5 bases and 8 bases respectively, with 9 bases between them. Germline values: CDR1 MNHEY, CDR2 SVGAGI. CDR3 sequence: CASSIGREKLFF. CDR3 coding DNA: TGTGCCAGCAGTATCGGAAGGGAAAAACTGTTTTTT.

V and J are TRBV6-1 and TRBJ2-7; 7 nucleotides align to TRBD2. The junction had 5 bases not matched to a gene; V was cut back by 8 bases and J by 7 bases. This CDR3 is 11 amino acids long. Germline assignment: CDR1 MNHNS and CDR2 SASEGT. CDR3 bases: TGTGCCAGCGGGAGGGTGGGGGAGCAGTACTTC. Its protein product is CASGRVGEQYF.

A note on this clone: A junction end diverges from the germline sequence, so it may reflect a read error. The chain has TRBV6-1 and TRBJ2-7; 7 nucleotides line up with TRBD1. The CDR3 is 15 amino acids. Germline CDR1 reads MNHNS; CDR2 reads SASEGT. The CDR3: CASSARRQGLYGQYF. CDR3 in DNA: TGTGCCAGCAGTGCCAGGCGACAGGGCCTCTACGGGCAGTACTTC.

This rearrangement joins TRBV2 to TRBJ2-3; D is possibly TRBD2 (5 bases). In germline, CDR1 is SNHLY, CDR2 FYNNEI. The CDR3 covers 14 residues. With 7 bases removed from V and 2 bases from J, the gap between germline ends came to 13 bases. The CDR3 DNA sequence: TGTGCCAGCAAACTAGGGCGAAACACAGATACGCAGTATTTT. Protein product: CASKLGRNTDTQYF. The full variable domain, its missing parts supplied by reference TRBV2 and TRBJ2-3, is EPEVTQTPSHQVTQMGQEVILRCVPISNHLYFYWYRQILGQKVEFLVSFYNNEISEKSEIFDDQFSVERPDGSNFTLKIRSTKLEDSAMYFCASKLGRNTDTQYFGPGTRLTVL.

In DNA form, the CDR3 reads TGTGCCAGCAGCTTGTATGCCAGGGCGAACACTGAAGCTTTCTTT. Encoded protein: CASSLYARANTEAFF. The chain is built from TRBV5-6 and TRBJ1-1, with a tentative D call TRBD1 (5 bases). V was shortened by 1 base and J by 1 base, with 11 bases between the two germline ends. This CDR3 has 15 residues. In germline, CDR1 is SGHDT, CDR2 YYEEEE.

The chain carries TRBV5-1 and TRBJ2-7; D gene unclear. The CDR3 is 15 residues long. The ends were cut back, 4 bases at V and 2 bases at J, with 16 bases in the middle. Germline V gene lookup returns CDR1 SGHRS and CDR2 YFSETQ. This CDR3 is CASSLTTGAAYEQYF. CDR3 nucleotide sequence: TGCGCCAGCAGCCTCACCACGGGCGCAGCCTACGAGCAGTACTTC. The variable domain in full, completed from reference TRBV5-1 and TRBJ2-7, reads KAGVTQTPRYLIKTRGQQVTLSCSPISGHRSVSWYQQTPGQGLQFLFEYFSETQRNKGNFPGRFSGRQFSNSRSEMNVSTLELGDSALYLCASSLTTGAAYEQYFGPGTRLTVT.

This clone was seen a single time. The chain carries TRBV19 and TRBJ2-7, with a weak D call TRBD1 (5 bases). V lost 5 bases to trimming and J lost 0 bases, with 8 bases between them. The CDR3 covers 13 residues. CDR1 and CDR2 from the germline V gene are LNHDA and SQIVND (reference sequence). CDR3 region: CASSLQASYEQYF. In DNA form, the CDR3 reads TGTGCCAGTAGTCTACAGGCCTCCTACGAGCAGTACTTC. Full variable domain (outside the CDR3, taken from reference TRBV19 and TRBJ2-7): DGGITQSPKYLFRKEGQNVTLSCEQNLNHDAMYWYRQDPGQGLRLIYYSQIVNDFQKGDIAEGYSVSREKKESFPLTVTSAQKNPTAFYLCASSLQASYEQYFGPGTRLTVT.

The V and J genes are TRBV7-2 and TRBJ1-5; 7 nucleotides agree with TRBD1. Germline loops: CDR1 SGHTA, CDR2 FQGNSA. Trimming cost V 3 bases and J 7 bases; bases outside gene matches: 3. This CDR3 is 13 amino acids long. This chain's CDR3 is CASSFTGDQPQHF. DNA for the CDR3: TGTGCCAGCAGCTTCACAGGGGACCAGCCCCAGCATTTT.

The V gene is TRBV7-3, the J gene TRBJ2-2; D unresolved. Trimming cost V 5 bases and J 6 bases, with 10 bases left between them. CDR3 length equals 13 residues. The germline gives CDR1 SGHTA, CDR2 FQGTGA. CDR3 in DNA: TGTGCCAGCAGCGGTTTAGGGCCCGGGGAGCTGTTTTTT. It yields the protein CASSGLGPGELFF.

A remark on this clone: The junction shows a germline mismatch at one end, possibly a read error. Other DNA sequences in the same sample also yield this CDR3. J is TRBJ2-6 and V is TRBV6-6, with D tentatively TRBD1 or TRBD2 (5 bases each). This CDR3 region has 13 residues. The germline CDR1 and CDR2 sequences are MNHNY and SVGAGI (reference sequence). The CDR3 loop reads CASRGPGANVLTF. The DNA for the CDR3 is TGTGCCAGCAGGGGACCCGGGGCCAATGTCCTGACTTTC.

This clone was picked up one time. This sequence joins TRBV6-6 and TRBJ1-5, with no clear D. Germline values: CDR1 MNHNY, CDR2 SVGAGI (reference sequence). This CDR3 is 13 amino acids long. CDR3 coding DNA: TGTGCAGCGGGAGGCCATAGCAATCAGCCCCAGCATTTT. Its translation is CAAGGHSNQPQHF.

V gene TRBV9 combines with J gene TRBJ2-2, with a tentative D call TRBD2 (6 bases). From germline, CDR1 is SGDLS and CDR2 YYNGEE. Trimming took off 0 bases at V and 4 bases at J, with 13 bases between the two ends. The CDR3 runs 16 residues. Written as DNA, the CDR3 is TGTGCCAGCAGCGTAGCTACGGGGGTGGGCACCGGGGAGCTGTTTTTT. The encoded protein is CASSVATGVGTGELFF.

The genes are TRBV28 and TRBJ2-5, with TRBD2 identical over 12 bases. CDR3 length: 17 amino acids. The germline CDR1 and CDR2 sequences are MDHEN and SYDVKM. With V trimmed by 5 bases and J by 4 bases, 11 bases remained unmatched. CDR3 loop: CASSTIRGGLAGETQYF. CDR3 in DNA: TGTGCCAGCAGTACCATTCGGGGGGGACTAGCGGGAGAGACCCAGTACTTC. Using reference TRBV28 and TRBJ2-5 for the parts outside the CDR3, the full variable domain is DVKVTQSSRYLVKRTGEKVFLECVQDMDHENMFWYRQDPGLGLRLIYFSYDVKMKEKGDIPEGYSVSREKKERFSLILESASTNQTSMYLCASSTIRGGLAGETQYFGPGTRLLVL.

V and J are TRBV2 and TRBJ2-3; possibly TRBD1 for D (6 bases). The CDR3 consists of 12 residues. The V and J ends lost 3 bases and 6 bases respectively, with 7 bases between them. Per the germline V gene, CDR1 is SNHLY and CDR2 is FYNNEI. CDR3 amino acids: CASSEGADTQYF. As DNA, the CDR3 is TGTGCCAGCAGTGAGGGGGCCGATACGCAGTATTTT.

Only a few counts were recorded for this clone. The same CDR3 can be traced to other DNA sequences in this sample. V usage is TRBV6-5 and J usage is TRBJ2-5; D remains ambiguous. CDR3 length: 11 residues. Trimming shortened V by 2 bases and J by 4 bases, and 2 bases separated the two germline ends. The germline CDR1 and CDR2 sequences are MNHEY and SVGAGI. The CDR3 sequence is CASSYGETQYF. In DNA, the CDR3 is TGTGCCAGCAGTTACGGAGAGACCCAGTACTTC.

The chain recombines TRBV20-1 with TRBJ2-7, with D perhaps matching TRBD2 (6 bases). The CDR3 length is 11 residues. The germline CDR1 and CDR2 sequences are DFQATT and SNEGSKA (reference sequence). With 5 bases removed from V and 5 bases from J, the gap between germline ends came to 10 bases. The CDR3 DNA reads TGCAGTGCTGAACGCGGGGACGAGCAGTACTTC. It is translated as CSAERGDEQYF.

The CDR3 nucleotides are TGCGCCAGCAGCCAAGAGAGAGGACCGTACGAGCAGTACTTC. As protein: CASSQERGPYEQYF. The genes are TRBV4-3 and TRBJ2-7, with D uncertain. This CDR3 spans 14 amino acids. Trimming shortened V by 0 bases and J by 4 bases, and 10 bases separated the two germline ends. From germline, CDR1 is LGHNA and CDR2 YSLEER.